This T cell receptor beta chain came from a study of CD4 T cells in relation to SARS-CoV-2 and coronaviruses. Before the COVID-19 pandemic, during about 2010-2018, CD4+ T cells were taken from unexposed donors. Isolation of CD4+ T cells took place after about eleven days in culture. There are 16 residues in the CDR3. The germline V gene has CDR1 SGHRS and CDR2 YFSETQ. The ends lost 1 base at V and 9 bases at J; junction bases unmatched: 13. Produced via immunoSEQ multiplex PCR; TCRdb's table is partial and in-frame only. The repertoire holds 20,000 to 25,000 clones, with around three quarters as singletons. In the case of this clone: Its antigen is still unknown.

V and J are TRBV5-1 and TRBJ2-3; 8 nucleotides match TRBD1. Material: CD4+ T cells from PBMCs, cultured in vitro. This TCR came from a human donor in good health. CDR3 protein: CASSLTAGGYTKTQYF. The CDR3, as DNA: TGCGCCAGCAGCTTGACCGCAGGGGGCTACACGAAGACGCAGTATTTT.